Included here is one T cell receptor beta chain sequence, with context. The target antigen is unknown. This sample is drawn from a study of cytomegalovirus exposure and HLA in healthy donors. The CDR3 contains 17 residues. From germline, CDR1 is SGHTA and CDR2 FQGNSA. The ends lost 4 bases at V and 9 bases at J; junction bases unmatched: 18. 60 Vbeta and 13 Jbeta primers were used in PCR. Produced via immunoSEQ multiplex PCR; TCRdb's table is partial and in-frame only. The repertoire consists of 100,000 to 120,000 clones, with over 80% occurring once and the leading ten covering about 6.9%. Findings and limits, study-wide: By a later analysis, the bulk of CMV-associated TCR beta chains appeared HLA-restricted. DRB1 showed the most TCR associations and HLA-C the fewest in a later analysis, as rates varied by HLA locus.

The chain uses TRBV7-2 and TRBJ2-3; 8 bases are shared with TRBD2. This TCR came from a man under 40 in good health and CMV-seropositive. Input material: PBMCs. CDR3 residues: CASSSGGGAGRVDTQYF. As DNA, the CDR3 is TGTGCCAGCAGCTCCGGGGGGGGAGCGGGAAGGGTGGACACGCAGTATTTT.